Listed here are 24 T cell receptor beta chains from one sample, sequenced in a study of early T cells in non-severe SARS-CoV-2 infection. TCRdb re-called the 5' RACE reads through MiXCR, storing one row per CDR3 protein. The sample records some 62,000 distinct CDR3 sequences, roughly 8.8% being singletons. The sequencing input was whole blood. The receptors here all came from an adult who was a healthcare worker with PCR-confirmed SARS-CoV-2 infection or an uninfected control (not recorded which).

This clonotype came up many times. The chain links TRBV6-1 to TRBJ1-1; D is unresolved. The length of the CDR3 is 13 residues. Germline values: CDR1 MNHNS, CDR2 SASEGT. The V and J ends lost 0 bases and 11 bases respectively, with 13 bases between them. The CDR3, as DNA: TGTGCCAGCAGTGAAGCCGGGAGACTGGGGGCTTTCTTT. Translating gives CASSEAGRLGAFF.

This clonotype was found a few times. The chain recombines TRBV5-8 with TRBJ1-2, with D maybe TRBD1 (6 bases). CDR1 SGHTS and CDR2 YDEGEE come from the germline V gene. The CDR3 has 15 residues. Trimming pared 7 bases from V and 0 bases from J, leaving 16 bases between. The CDR3 bases are TGTGCCAGCTCGGGCCGCAGGGGAGCTAACTATGGCTACACCTTC. Its translation is CASSGRRGANYGYTF.

This clonotype was seen only a few times. The gene calls are TRBV6-6 and TRBJ2-6; no reliable D call. Trimming left V 3 bases short and J 0 bases short, with 6 bases between. CDR3 length equals 15 residues. Germline lookup yields CDR1 MNHNY and CDR2 SVGAGI (reference sequence). Here the CDR3 reads CASSYGASGANVLTF. DNA of the CDR3: TGTGCCAGCAGTTATGGCGCCTCTGGGGCCAACGTCCTGACTTTC.

The CDR3 DNA is TGCGCCAGCAGCTTGGCCGGACTAGCGGGCCAAAGGGGCGATGAGCAGTTCTTC. Protein: CASSLAGLAGQRGDEQFF. The chain uses TRBV5-1 and TRBJ2-1; TRBD2 agrees at 11 bases. CDR1 is SGHRS, CDR2 YFSETQ, per germline. The ends lost 0 bases at V and 8 bases at J; junction bases unmatched: 13. This CDR3 is built from 18 residues.

This clonotype was picked up many times. The chain employs TRBV9 and TRBJ1-6; unclear D gene. CDR1 SGDLS and CDR2 YYNGEE come from the germline V gene. This CDR3 is built from 15 residues. V was trimmed by 4 bases and J by 7 bases, leaving 15 bases between them. The DNA for the CDR3 is TGTGCCAGCAGCCCCTACCTCATGGAGAATTCACCCCTCCACTTT. Amino acids: CASSPYLMENSPLHF.

The chain couples TRBV29-1 to TRBJ2-7; TRBD1 is a possible D gene (5 bases). The germline V gene has CDR1 SQVTM and CDR2 ANQGSEA. Between the trimmed V and J ends, which lost 4 bases and 5 bases, there was a span of 9 bases. This CDR3 is built from 11 residues. CDR3: CSVAQGHEQYV. CDR3 in DNA: TGCAGCGTTGCCCAGGGCCACGAGCAGTACGTC.

This chain joins TRBV12-3 or TRBV12-4 and TRBJ1-1, with TRBD1 identical over 11 bases. The CDR3 sequence is 15 residues long. V was clipped by 11 bases and J by 4 bases; unmatched bases: 12. CDR3 sequence: CAAIFPGTGGTEAFF. The CDR3 nucleotides are TGTGCCGCTATTTTCCCGGGGACAGGGGGCACTGAAGCTTTCTTT.

This clonotype appeared many times. CDR3 loop: CSAISRHIQYF. CDR3 sequence (DNA): TGCAGTGCTATCTCTCGTCACATTCAGTACTTC. This sequence joins TRBV20-1 and TRBJ2-4; D call uncertain. Trimming left V 4 bases short and J 8 bases short, with 9 bases between. Germline lookup yields CDR1 DFQATT and CDR2 SNEGSKA (reference sequence). The CDR3 extends over 11 amino acids.

This clonotype came up a few times. V is TRBV3-1 and J is TRBJ2-4; D gene unclear. The CDR3 consists of 15 residues. Trimming took 4 bases from V and 1 from J, leaving 11 bases between them. Per the germline V gene, CDR1 is LGHDT and CDR2 is YNNKEL (reference sequence). The CDR3 sequence: CASSLLSVAKNIQYF. CDR3 coding DNA: TGTGCCAGCAGCCTGCTATCCGTGGCCAAAAACATTCAGTACTTC.

The CDR3 DNA reads as TGTGCCAGCAGTGAAGGCAGGGAAGGCTATGGCTACACCTTC. Translation: CASSEGREGYGYTF. The chain recombines TRBV2 with TRBJ1-2, with D perhaps TRBD1 (5 bases). Germline values: CDR1 SNHLY, CDR2 FYNNEI. Trimming took 1 base from V and 4 from J, leaving 10 bases between them. The CDR3 is 14 residues long.

This clonotype was detected a few times. The chain carries TRBV6-6 and TRBJ2-1; 10 bases are a match to TRBD2. The germline V gene encodes CDR1 MNHNY and CDR2 SVGAGI (reference sequence). The CDR3 loop spans 15 amino acids. V was clipped by 6 bases and J by 6 bases; unmatched bases: 8. CDR3 bases: TGTGCCAGCAGAACTAACGAGCGGGGGGGCAATGAGCAGTTCTTC. Encoded protein: CASRTNERGGNEQFF.

V usage is TRBV9 and J usage is TRBJ2-5; no definite D call. Germline V gene data show CDR1 as SGDLS and CDR2 as YYNGEE. Between the trimmed V and J ends, which lost 2 bases and 0 bases, there was a span of 11 bases. The CDR3 covers 15 residues. CDR3 coding DNA: TGTGCCAGCAGCGTCGCCTCAAGCGACCAAGAGACCCAGTACTTC. Its translation: CASSVASSDQETQYF. Looking up the rest from reference TRBV9 and TRBJ2-5 gives the full variable domain: DSGVTQTPKHLITATGQRVTLRCSPRSGDLSVYWYQQSLDQGLQFLIQYYNGEERAKGNILERFSAQQFPDLHSELNLSSLELGDSALYFCASSVASSDQETQYFGPGTRLLVL.

The chain recombines TRBV9 with TRBJ2-2; D gene uncertain. The CDR3 runs 16 residues. Germline V gene data show CDR1 as SGDLS and CDR2 as YYNGEE. V lost 0 bases, J lost 0 bases, and 9 bases lay in between. The CDR3 sequence is CASSVAGWTNTGELFF. DNA of the CDR3: TGTGCCAGCAGCGTAGCGGGTTGGACGAACACCGGGGAGCTGTTTTTT.

This chain links TRBV20-1 with TRBJ1-6; D is unclear. This CDR3 comprises 14 residues. Germline V gene lookup returns CDR1 DFQATT and CDR2 SNEGSKA (reference sequence). Trimming removed 6 bases from V and 6 bases from J, with 15 bases in between. CDR3 amino acids: CSAPDRGGNSPLHF. CDR3 coding DNA: TGCAGTGCCCCGGACCGCGGTGGTAATTCACCCCTCCACTTT.

This clonotype was recorded many times. The chain carries TRBV2 and TRBJ1-3; the D is unclear. Trimming shortened V by 3 bases and J by 3 bases, and 0 bases separated the two germline ends. The length of the CDR3 is 11 residues. The germline CDR1 and CDR2 sequences are SNHLY and FYNNEI. The CDR3 DNA reads TGTGCCAGCAGTGATGGAAACACCATATATTTT. Protein: CASSDGNTIYF.

In this sample, this clonotype turned up many times. The V call is TRBV6-6, the J call TRBJ2-5; 8 nucleotides line up with TRBD2. The CDR3 sequence is 15 residues long. Unmatched junction bases numbered 4, after V lost 4 bases and J lost 0 bases. The germline V gene encodes CDR1 MNHNY and CDR2 SVGAGI (reference sequence). CDR3 coding DNA: TGTGCCAGCAGTTCGGCGGGGGGTTACCAAGAGACCCAGTACTTC. Encoded protein: CASSSAGGYQETQYF.

This rearrangement joins TRBV7-3 to TRBJ2-2; 7 nucleotides agree with TRBD1. Germline-derived CDR1 and CDR2 are SGHTA and FQGTGA. The CDR3 consists of 16 residues. With 5 bases clipped from V and 1 base from J, the junction kept 7 bases outside the gene matches. The CDR3 is CASSIQGPGNTGELFF. The DNA for the CDR3 is TGTGCCAGCAGCATACAGGGGCCGGGGAACACCGGGGAGCTGTTTTTT.

J is TRBJ1-1 and V is TRBV30, with 7 bases matching TRBD1. With V trimmed by 4 bases and J by 3 bases, 8 bases remained unmatched. Germline V lookup: CDR1 GTSNPN, CDR2 SVGIG (reference sequence). The CDR3 length is 14 residues. The CDR3 region is CAWTGQAPYTEAFF. Here the CDR3 DNA reads TGTGCCTGGACCGGACAGGCCCCTTACACTGAAGCTTTCTTT.

This clonotype was observed at least ten times. The rearrangement uses TRBV4-2 and TRBJ2-5; D is undetermined. Trimming cost V 2 bases and J 2 bases, with 12 bases left between them. The CDR3 sequence is 15 residues long. Germline-derived CDR1 and CDR2 are LGHNA and YNFKEQ. The DNA for the CDR3 is TGTGCCAGCAGCCAAAAAGGTGGGGAACAAGAGACCCAGTACTTC. Residues: CASSQKGGEQETQYF.

V gene TRBV20-1 combines with J gene TRBJ2-7; D gene unclear. This CDR3 is built from 14 residues. Germline V gene data show CDR1 as DFQATT and CDR2 as SNEGSKA (reference sequence). Trimming took 0 bases from V and 4 from J, leaving 13 bases between them. The CDR3 nucleotides read TGCAGTGCTAGAGATAAAGACAAGCCATACGAGCAGTACGTC. Encoded protein: CSARDKDKPYEQYV.

This clonotype was counted at least ten times. The chain joins TRBV29-1 to TRBJ1-2; 11 bases align to TRBD1. Germline V gives CDR1 SQVTM, CDR2 ANQGSEA. The J segment lost 4 bases and the V segment lost 1 base, leaving 2 bases of the junction unmatched. The CDR3 extends over 14 amino acids. The CDR3 DNA sequence: TGCAGCGTTGAAGGGACAGGGGGCATCTATGGCTACACCTTC. Amino acid sequence: CSVEGTGGIYGYTF.

The table lists this clonotype with many counts. The chain recombines TRBV4-2 with TRBJ2-2, with a tentative D call TRBD2 (5 bases). This CDR3 is built from 16 residues. V lost 0 bases and J lost 4, with 12 bases in between. CDR1 is LGHNA and CDR2 is YNFKEQ in the germline V gene. This chain's CDR3 is CASSQDRVATTGELFF. DNA for the CDR3: TGTGCCAGCAGCCAAGATAGGGTAGCGACCACCGGGGAGCTGTTTTTT.

In this sample, this clonotype turned up many times. The V gene is TRBV5-1, the J gene TRBJ1-1; D is possibly TRBD1 (6 bases). The CDR3 length is 16 residues. Trimming pared 0 bases from V and 0 bases from J, leaving 12 bases between. The germline V gene has CDR1 SGHRS and CDR2 YFSETQ. The CDR3 reads CASSLEAGEVNTEAFF. The CDR3 DNA reads TGCGCCAGCAGCTTGGAGGCAGGGGAGGTGAACACTGAAGCTTTCTTT.

The sample holds many counts of this clonotype. The rearrangement joins TRBV11-2 to TRBJ2-3; D is ambiguous. The CDR3 covers 13 residues. In germline, CDR1 is SGHAT, CDR2 FQNNGV. The ends were cut back, 5 bases at V and 2 bases at J, with 8 bases in the middle. CDR3 DNA sequence: TGTGCCAGCAGCATCCACTACACAGATACGCAGTATTTT. This codes for CASSIHYTDTQYF.